This T cell receptor beta chain was captured by sequencing in a study of CD8 T cells in ankylosing spondylitis. Using quantitative 5'-RACE with molecular barcodes, the authors made TCR beta libraries. TCRdb analysed the 5' RACE reads with MiXCR anew, one entry per CDR3 protein. The table shows about 700,000 distinct CDR3 sequences, with 15% to 20% occurring only once. Study-level findings and limits: Reportedly, disease-linked clones are significantly enriched in ankylosing spondylitis patients' matched synovial fluid. It appeared that ankylosing spondylitis blood was characterized by a TCR beta motif of several highly homologous variants. A CD8+ phenotype characterized the disease-linked clones, which were relatively rare in peripheral blood.

The CDR3 has 16 residues. CDR1 and CDR2 from the germline V gene are SNHLY and FYNNEI. Trimming removed 6 bases from V and 6 bases from J; junction bases left unmatched: 11. This clonotype was detected only a few times. The antigen is not known. The sequenced sample consisted of blood, either unsorted or a sorted T cell fraction (not recorded which). This clonotype originated in a male donor with ankylosing spondylitis. The chain is built from TRBV2 and TRBJ2-2; 9 nucleotides line up with TRBD1. The CDR3 spells CASSEGQGVFAGELFF. CDR3 DNA: TGTGCCAGCAGCGAGGGACAGGGTGTTTTTGCCGGGGAGCTGTTTTTT.